The 13 T cell receptor beta chains below come from one sample, sequenced in a study of monozygotic twins with cystic fibrosis. The table came from immunoSEQ multiplex PCR; TCRdb's copy has only in-frame clones and leaves some out. The sample shows tens of thousands of clones, under 90% of them seen only once. The sequenced material came from blood. Receptors were obtained from a girl aged 2-10 years with cystic fibrosis.

The chain joins TRBV2 to TRBJ1-5; 9 nucleotides match TRBD1. Germline loops: CDR1 SNHLY, CDR2 FYNNEI. Trimming removed 6 bases from V and 2 bases from J; junction bases left unmatched: 14. This CDR3 has 18 residues. CDR3 sequence (DNA): TGTGCCAGCAGCGGAGACAGGGGGGCCCGGCCGGGCAATCAGCCCCAGCATTTT. This translates into CASSGDRGARPGNQPQHF.

The gene calls are TRBV30 and TRBJ2-1; D is tentatively TRBD1 or TRBD2 (5 bases each). The V end was cut by 2 bases, the J end by 6 bases, with 14 bases between. The CDR3 has 14 residues. Per germline, CDR1 GTSNPN and CDR2 SVGIG (reference sequence). CDR3 in DNA: TGTGCCTGGAGTTTAGGGGCGGGTAGCAATGAGCAGTTCTTC. As protein: CAWSLGAGSNEQFF.

The gene calls are TRBV6-5 and TRBJ2-2; a possible D gene is TRBD2 (6 bases). CDR1 and CDR2 (germline): MNHEY, SVGAGI. The CDR3 consists of 13 residues. Trimming cost V 6 bases and J 4 bases, with 9 bases left between them. In nucleotides, the CDR3 is TGTGCCAGCAGCTACGGGGGCACCGGGGAGCTGTTTTTT. Translated: CASSYGGTGELFF.

The sample holds a few counts of this clone. V gene TRBV5-1 combines with J gene TRBJ1-5, with TRBD1 matching over 7 bases. Trimming at V came to 1 base and at J to 5 bases, leaving 6 bases not matched to a gene. CDR1 is SGHRS and CDR2 is YFSETQ in the germline V gene. The CDR3 covers 15 residues. This CDR3 is CASSLRQGEDQPQHF. Here the CDR3 DNA reads TGCGCCAGCAGCTTGAGACAGGGTGAGGATCAGCCCCAGCATTTT.

The V gene is TRBV7-7, the J gene TRBJ2-5; 12 nucleotides match TRBD1. The junction had 2 bases not matched to a gene; V was cut back by 1 base and J by 5 bases. Looked up from germline, CDR1 is SSHAT and CDR2 is FNYEAQ (reference sequence). The length of the CDR3 is 15 residues. The CDR3 bases are TGTGCCAGCAGCTTAGGGGGACAGGGGGCCGAGACCCAGTACTTC. Translated, it gives CASSLGGQGAETQYF.

A single count supports this clone. The genes are TRBV19 and TRBJ2-7, with 7 positions matching TRBD1. CDR1 is LNHDA, CDR2 SQIVND, per germline (reference sequence). Germline trimming cut 1 base from V and 6 bases from J; bases unmatched to any gene: 15. The CDR3 spans 17 residues. The CDR3, as DNA: TGTGCCAGTAGTATAGTTGCCGGACAGGTTGGATCCATCGAGCAGTACTTC. Translation gives CASSIVAGQVGSIEQYF.

This chain joins TRBV5-1 and TRBJ1-3; D ambiguous. Germline loops: CDR1 SGHRS, CDR2 YFSETQ. V was pared by 0 bases and J by 0 bases, with 10 bases between. The CDR3 extends over 16 amino acids. For the CDR3, the DNA is TGCGCCAGCAGCTTGGTGGGCAGTCCCTCTGGAAACACCATATATTTT. Its protein is CASSLVGSPSGNTIYF.

This chain joins TRBV11-1 and TRBJ2-2; unclear D gene. CDR1 SGHAT and CDR2 FQDESV come from the germline V gene (reference sequence). Trimming pared 7 bases from V and 6 bases from J, leaving 0 bases between. This CDR3 has 9 residues. The CDR3, as DNA: TGTGCCAGCACCGGGGAGCTGTTTTTT. Its protein is CASTGELFF. Drawing the rest from reference TRBV11-1 and TRBJ2-2, the complete variable domain is EAEVAQSPRYKITEKSQAVAFWCDPISGHATLYWYRQILGQGPELLVQFQDESVVDDSQLPKDRFSAERLKGVDSTLKIQPAELGDSAMYLCASTGELFFGEGSRLTVL.

V and J are TRBV10-3 and TRBJ2-2; D not resolved. V lost 6 bases, J lost 6 bases, and 14 bases lay in between. The CDR3 loop spans 14 amino acids. The germline gives CDR1 ENHRY, CDR2 SYGVKD. CDR3 residues: CAIRDPPSAGELFF. The DNA for the CDR3 is TGTGCCATCAGGGACCCCCCGTCCGCCGGGGAGCTGTTTTTT.

This clone has a handful of counts. This chain joins TRBV20-1 and TRBJ2-3; D gene uncertain. The V and J ends lost 2 bases and 4 bases respectively, with 4 bases between them. The CDR3 contains 11 residues. Germline V gives CDR1 DFQATT, CDR2 SNEGSKA (reference sequence). CDR3 in amino acids: CSARKADTQYF. The CDR3 nucleotides read TGCAGTGCTAGAAAGGCAGATACGCAGTATTTT.

This chain connects TRBV18 to TRBJ2-2; D unclear. The V end was cut by 5 bases, the J end by 2 bases, with 6 bases between. CDR3 length equals 13 residues. Germline V gene lookup returns CDR1 KGHSH and CDR2 LQKENI. The CDR3 DNA follows: TGTGCCAGCTCATCAATCAACACCGGGGAGCTGTTTTTT. Translation: CASSSINTGELFF.

In this sample, this clone turned up a few times. The J gene is TRBJ1-2, the V gene TRBV13; maybe TRBD1 (5 bases). CDR1 PRHDT and CDR2 FYEKMQ come from the germline V gene (reference sequence). The CDR3 runs 16 residues. Trimming cost V 3 bases and J 2 bases, with 16 bases left between them. CDR3: CASSLAQGLANYGYTF. The CDR3 nucleotides read TGTGCCAGCAGCTTGGCTCAGGGTTTAGCCAACTATGGCTACACCTTC.

CDR3 bases: TGTGCCAGCTCACGGGGGCAGGAAATGAACACTGAAGCTTTCTTT. Residues: CASSRGQEMNTEAFF. V gene TRBV18 combines with J gene TRBJ1-1; the D gene is possibly TRBD1 (6 bases). Trimming stripped 4 bases from V and 0 bases from J, with 12 bases between. There are 15 residues in the CDR3. The germline V gene encodes CDR1 KGHSH and CDR2 LQKENI.